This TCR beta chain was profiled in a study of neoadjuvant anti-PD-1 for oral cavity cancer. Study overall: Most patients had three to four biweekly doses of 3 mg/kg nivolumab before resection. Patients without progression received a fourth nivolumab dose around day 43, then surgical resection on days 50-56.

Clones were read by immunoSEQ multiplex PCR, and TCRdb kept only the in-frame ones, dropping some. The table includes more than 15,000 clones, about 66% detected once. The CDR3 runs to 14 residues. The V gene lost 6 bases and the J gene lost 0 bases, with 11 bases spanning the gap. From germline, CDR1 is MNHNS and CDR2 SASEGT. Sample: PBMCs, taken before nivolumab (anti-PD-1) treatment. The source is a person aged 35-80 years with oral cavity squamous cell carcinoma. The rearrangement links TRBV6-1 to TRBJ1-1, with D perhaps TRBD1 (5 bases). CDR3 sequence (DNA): TGTGCCAGCAGAGGTCGACAGTTGAACACTGAAGCTTTCTTT. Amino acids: CASRGRQLNTEAFF.